This is a list of T cell receptor beta chains from one sample in a study of vaccination and CD4 T cells after COVID-19. No cognate antigen is known for these TCRs. TCRdb reanalysed the PCR reads using MiXCR and keeps one entry per CDR3 protein. The sample yields about 14,000 distinct CDR3 sequences, 50% to 65% seen once. This specimen was CD4+ T cells from blood, cultured in vitro, taken before SARS-CoV-2 vaccination. The receptors were gathered from a human donor who had recovered from COVID-19. CDR3s include the opening cysteine and the closing phenylalanine or tryptophan. Fields, in order: CDR3 DNA, CDR3 protein, D gene, J gene, V gene, clone size. A D gene is named only where the DNA matches it firmly. A row's size may be missing; if present it is once, few, many or a size class.

TGTGCCAGCAGTTATGCGGACAGCCCAAGAATGAACACTGAAGCTTTCTTT CASSYADSPRMNTEAFF NA TRBJ1-1 TRBV6-2/TRBV6-3 NA
TGTGCCAGTAGTCGGACAGCGAGTTACACTGAAGCTTTCTTT CASSRTASYTEAFF NA TRBJ1-1 TRBV19 few
TGTGCCAGCGGAAAGGGCTCAAACACCGGGGAGCTGTTTTTT CASGKGSNTGELFF NA TRBJ2-2 TRBV7-6 few
TGTGCCAGCAGCCTGAGGGGGGGGGCTCTGAGAAACATTCAGTACTTC CASSLRGGALRNIQYF NA TRBJ2-4 TRBV7-2 NA
TGTGCCACCAGCAGAGTAGGGGGGAGCAATCAGCCCCAGCATTTT CATSRVGGSNQPQHF NA TRBJ1-5 TRBV15 few
TGCAGTGCTAGAGCAGGGGCCGGGTTAGAGCAGCCCCAGCATTTT CSARAGAGLEQPQHF NA TRBJ1-5 TRBV20-1 NA
TGTGCCAGTAGTCCCCCCCGAGGTGACAATCAGCCCCAGCATTTT CASSPPRGDNQPQHF NA TRBJ1-5 TRBV19 few
TGTGCCAGCAGCACCATCGGGGGAGCAACTAATGAAAAACTGTTTTTT CASSTIGGATNEKLFF NA TRBJ1-4 TRBV6-1 medium-sized
TGCAGTGCTAGCCTACTAGCGGGAACCACCGGGGAGCTGTTTTTT CSASLLAGTTGELFF TRBD2 TRBJ2-2 TRBV20-1 NA
TGTGCCACCAGCAGAGACCGGGACAGTGCACCCCTCCACTTT CATSRDRDSAPLHF TRBD1 TRBJ1-6 TRBV15 NA
TGTGCCACCAGCAGGCCGGGCCAGCCCCAGCATTTT CATSRPGQPQHF NA TRBJ1-5 TRBV15 few
TGTGCCAGCAGTTGGGGGGAGAAACAAGAGACCCAGTACTTC CASSWGEKQETQYF NA TRBJ2-5 TRBV2 once
TGCAGTGCGACCGGGACAGGGGGGTGGGGCGAGCAGTACTTC CSATGTGGWGEQYF TRBD1 TRBJ2-7 TRBV20-1 few
TGCAGACTAGCGGGAGGGCCCGATGAGCAGTTCTTC CRLAGGPDEQFF TRBD2 TRBJ2-1 TRBV20-1 NA
TGTGCCAGCAGCTTAGCAGGGAGCAGGGGTGGCTCCTATAATTCACCCCTCCACTTT CASSLAGSRGGSYNSPLHF NA TRBJ1-6 TRBV11-2 NA
TGTGCCAGCAGCCTGGGGACAGGGAAGCCCTCACCCCTCCACTTT CASSLGTGKPSPLHF TRBD1 TRBJ1-6 TRBV7-9 few
TGTGCCAGCAGCTTTACAGGCCTAGCGGGCGAGACCCAGTACTTC CASSFTGLAGETQYF TRBD2 TRBJ2-5 TRBV7-2 NA
TGTGCCAGCAGTGAGATTGCACTAGAAGGAAACACCATATATTTT CASSEIALEGNTIYF NA TRBJ1-3 TRBV6-1 NA
TGCAGTGCTAACAGGGACCTGAGCTATGGCTACACCTTC CSANRDLSYGYTF NA TRBJ1-2 TRBV20-1 NA
TGCGCCAGCAGCTCCCCGACAGCCCTCCAAGAGACCCAGTACTTC CASSSPTALQETQYF NA TRBJ2-5 TRBV5-1 NA
TGTGCCAGCAGTTTATCGGGGGACACTGAAGCTTTCTTT CASSLSGDTEAFF NA TRBJ1-1 TRBV27 NA
TGTGCTAGCAGCTTTTCCAGGGGCACTGAAGCTTTCTTT CASSFSRGTEAFF NA TRBJ1-1 TRBV11-3 few
TGTGCCAGCAGCACCCCTACTAGCGGGGGGACAGATACGCAGTATTTT CASSTPTSGGTDTQYF TRBD2 TRBJ2-3 TRBV7-2 NA
TGCAGTGCTAGCGTCGCCAGGGGGGCAGGTTCACCCCTCCACTTT CSASVARGAGSPLHF TRBD1 TRBJ1-6 TRBV20-1 large
TGCAGTGCTAGACAGGGGGCGGCGGGCGAGCAGTACTTC CSARQGAAGEQYF TRBD1 TRBJ2-7 TRBV20-1 once
TGTGCCAGCAGTTTACACGGGAACACTGAAGCTTTCTTT CASSLHGNTEAFF NA TRBJ1-1 TRBV12-3/TRBV12-4 NA
TGTGCCACCAGCAGTGAGGGACGAGGATCACCCCTCCACTTT CATSSEGRGSPLHF NA TRBJ1-6 TRBV15 NA
TGTGCCAGCAGTGAACAGGGGGCTTGGAATCAGCCCCAGCATTTT CASSEQGAWNQPQHF TRBD1 TRBJ1-5 TRBV6-1 few
TGTGCCAGCAGTGAATTTGGCGGGGGGATCCCGGAGACCCAGTACTTC CASSEFGGGIPETQYF TRBD2 TRBJ2-5 TRBV2 NA
TGTGCCAGCAGTGCTGACCACCACTCTGGAAACACCATATATTTT CASSADHHSGNTIYF NA TRBJ1-3 TRBV2 NA
TGTGCCAGCAGCTTAGGCAGTCCCCTTGTTAACACTGAAGCTTTCTTT CASSLGSPLVNTEAFF NA TRBJ1-1 TRBV11-1 once
TGCAGTGCTAGAGATCCCACAGGGGGAAGGAGATATAATTCACCCCTCCACTTT CSARDPTGGRRYNSPLHF TRBD1 TRBJ1-6 TRBV20-1 NA
TGTGCCAGCAGCTTATTGTGGGGCACTGAAGCTTTCTTT CASSLLWGTEAFF NA TRBJ1-1 TRBV7-9 few
TGTGCCAGCAGTGGTAGCGGGGTTTTCACAGATACGCAGTATTTT CASSGSGVFTDTQYF TRBD2 TRBJ2-3 TRBV6-2/TRBV6-3 NA
TGTGCCAGCAGTGAATTGGCGACTAGCGGGGTACGGGCAGATACGCAGTATTTT CASSELATSGVRADTQYF TRBD2 TRBJ2-3 TRBV6-1 few
TGTGCCAGCAGCCCTCGGACCGGGGACACTGAAGCTTTCTTT CASSPRTGDTEAFF NA TRBJ1-1 TRBV7-2 NA
TGCAGTGCTAGAAGACTAGCGGGAGGGCAGGAAGAGACCCAGTACTTC CSARRLAGGQEETQYF TRBD2 TRBJ2-5 TRBV20-1 NA
TGCGCCAGCAGTGAGTCGACAGGGATCAGGGAGCAGTTCTTC CASSESTGIREQFF TRBD1 TRBJ2-1 TRBV10-2 few
TGTGCCAGCAGTGCCTACCGATACCAACAGAGGGTGAACACTGAAGCTTTCTTT CASSAYRYQQRVNTEAFF NA TRBJ1-1 TRBV2 few
TGTGCCAGCCGGTCGGGTAGCACTGAAGCTTTCTTT CASRSGSTEAFF NA TRBJ1-1 TRBV27 NA
TGTGCCAGCAGTCCTAGGACTAGCGGGGGACTAGCCAAAAACATTCAGTACTTC CASSPRTSGGLAKNIQYF TRBD2 TRBJ2-4 TRBV6-1 NA
TGTGCCAGCAGTGAAGCGAGGAGGGACACTGAAGCTTTCTTT CASSEARRDTEAFF NA TRBJ1-1 TRBV6-1 NA
TGTGCCAGCAGCGACCCATTCCATGACAGGAACTATGGCTACACCTTC CASSDPFHDRNYGYTF NA TRBJ1-2 TRBV9 NA
TGCAGCGTCGCCAAGGGGTCCACAGATACGCAGTATTTT CSVAKGSTDTQYF NA TRBJ2-3 TRBV29-1 NA
TGTGCCAGCAGCTTAAGCCAGGGCGATGGCTACACCTTC CASSLSQGDGYTF NA TRBJ1-2 TRBV7-9 medium-sized